The present TCR beta chain was sequenced within a study of Ad26.COV2.S vaccination and SARS-CoV-2 variants. The data were produced by immunoSEQ multiplex PCR, yet TCRdb's version contains in-frame clones alone and is incomplete. The repertoire holds around 300,000 clones, with less than 90% as singletons. Germline lookup yields CDR1 SGHTA and CDR2 FQGTGA. The CDR3 loop spans 17 amino acids. J was trimmed by 7 bases and V by 2 bases; bases with no gene match: 15. Sample treatment: around 19 received Ad26.COV2.S at low or high dose, single or two shots; five or six received placebo; per-sample allocation not given. Day 63 after the first injection of vaccine or placebo was the sampling time.

This rearrangement joins TRBV7-3 to TRBJ1-1; 8 bases map to TRBD1. This TCR came from a person between 18 and 65 years old who received the Ad26.COV2.S COVID-19 vaccine or a placebo. This specimen consisted of peripheral blood, obtained in a trial of Ad26.COV2.S vaccine versus placebo. The CDR3 coding sequence is TGTGCCAGCAGCTTAGACGCCCAGGGGGCGACCTTAGGTGAAGCTTTCTTT. The encoded protein is CASSLDAQGATLGEAFF.